This TCR beta chain was identified during a study of cytomegalovirus exposure and HLA in healthy donors. Overall study findings and caveats: Fewer N-insertions than the approximately 680-donor mean were reportedly shown by an Asian-associated ancestry cluster in a later analysis. CMV serostatus stood as the only immune exposure information on hand.

This CDR3 region has 16 residues. The germline V gene encodes CDR1 KGHSH and CDR2 LQKENI. The junction had 11 bases not matched to a gene; V was cut back by 6 bases and J by 3 bases. Of note for this clone: Its specificity is not known.

The PCR contained 60 Vbeta and 13 Jbeta primers. The table came from immunoSEQ multiplex PCR; TCRdb's copy has only in-frame clones and leaves some out. The sample consists of 200,000 to 250,000 clones, 70% of them appearing once. J is TRBJ1-1 and V is TRBV18, with 9 bases that match TRBD1. The receptor was derived from a man between 35 and 55 years old in good health and CMV-seropositive. Sequenced: PBMCs. Here the CDR3 reads CASSPDRGVWDTEAFF. As DNA, the CDR3 is TGTGCCAGCTCGCCAGACAGGGGGGTGTGGGACACTGAAGCTTTCTTT.